This T cell receptor beta chain is drawn from a study of early T cells in non-severe SARS-CoV-2 infection. Study findings and constraints: Matching with VDJdb favored anti-spike CD8 responses (missing private and CD4 specificities).

TCRdb fed the 5' RACE reads into MiXCR, producing one record per CDR3 protein. The sample yields 70,000 to 85,000 distinct CDR3 sequences, about 5% seen once. At least ten counts were recorded for this clonotype. Its antigen is undetermined. CDR1 MNHEY and CDR2 SVGEGT come from the germline V gene. V lost 6 bases, J lost 2 bases, and 5 bases stayed unmatched. This CDR3 comprises 14 residues. V usage is TRBV6-2 or TRBV6-3 and J usage is TRBJ2-7; 9 bases align to TRBD2. The sequence derives from an adult who was a healthcare worker with PCR-confirmed SARS-CoV-2 infection or an uninfected control (not recorded which). The input for sequencing was whole blood, taken at baseline. CDR3 nucleotides: TGTGCCAGCAGGATAGCGGGAGTAACCTACGAGCAGTACTTC. Amino acids: CASRIAGVTYEQYF.